Given below is one TCR beta chain in context. UMI-labeled 5' RACE TRB cDNA libraries were prepared from the cells. TCRdb reprocessed the 5' RACE reads and reports one entry per CDR3 protein, with no DNA. In all, the sample yields roughly 39,000 distinct CDR3 sequences. The sample comes from a study of CXCR3-negative and CXCR3-positive naive CD8 T cells. Study-level information: Roughly 130 million TRB reads were obtained in total, which works out to about 1.5 +/- 0.3 million per library.

Sorts that each held a few hundred thousand cells were run in triplicate for every CD8+ T cell subset. The germline V gene has CDR1 SQVTM and CDR2 ANQGSEA. The CDR3 contains 13 residues. This sequence joins TRBV29-1 and TRBJ1-3. Sequencing used memory CD8+ T cells from blood. This receptor was identified in a human donor in good health. Some clones in this sample may be carry-over from other donors' samples. This chain's CDR3 is CSVSGRPSGTIYF.